These T cell receptor beta chains were read from a single sample in a study of T cell responses to AZD1222 COVID-19 vaccine. TCRdb's copy holds only in-frame clones and misses some; the assay was immunoSEQ multiplex PCR. The sample has approximately 80,000 clones; approximately 88% are singletons. This specimen consisted of peripheral blood, obtained on day 0 of MenACWY control vaccination. These receptors were obtained from an adult in good health. Each CDR3 is given with its conserved first and last residue. Size tells how often a clone was seen (once, few, many) or the class of an expanded clone, and some rows leave it out.

v_call	clone_size	j_call	cdr3_aa
TRBV19	-	TRBJ1-2	CASNHQGSYGYTF
TRBV24-1	-	TRBJ1-2	CATSDGQGRPGYGYTF
TRBV11-3	few	TRBJ2-3	CASSPTADTQYF
TRBV28	-	TRBJ1-1	CASSLLNTEAFF
TRBV7-2	-	TRBJ2-1	CASSLESSYNEQFF
TRBV3-1/TRBV3-2	-	TRBJ2-7	CASSPQVAYEQYF
TRBV10-3	-	TRBJ1-5	CATRTGNQPQHF
TRBV24-1	-	TRBJ1-5	CATSDRVNQPQHF
TRBV9	-	TRBJ2-7	CASSPRQESSYEQYF
TRBV6-5	-	TRBJ2-5	CASSYYRGQETQYF
TRBV18	-	TRBJ2-5	CASSPVDSQTQYF
TRBV7-9	few	TRBJ1-6	CASSSGRTANSPLHF
TRBV7-9	-	TRBJ2-5	CASSFGSQETQYF
TRBV27	-	TRBJ2-3	CASRTGVRDTQYF
TRBV5-6	-	TRBJ2-1	CASSFSGSTSFNEQFF
TRBV6-4	-	TRBJ2-3	CASSDSSSPTDTQYF
TRBV4-1	-	TRBJ1-3	CASSQEGGLSFGNTIYF
TRBV4-1	once	TRBJ2-7	CASSTQGQASEQYF
TRBV5-8	-	TRBJ2-2	CASRDRNTGELFF
TRBV27	-	TRBJ1-6	CASSLVTTGGFSPLHF
TRBV6-5	once	TRBJ1-2	CASSYAYDRVSDGYTF
TRBV15	-	TRBJ1-1	CATKDHTEAFF
TRBV18	-	TRBJ2-7	CASSSRGAYEQYF
TRBV2	-	TRBJ1-1	CASRRTGGGNTEAFF
TRBV5-5	-	TRBJ2-5	CASSLPSGGPGETQYF
TRBV6-2/TRBV6-3	-	TRBJ2-7	CASSYTGQGLGEQYF
TRBV10-2	-	TRBJ1-3	CASSAELSGNTIYF
TRBV7-9	-	TRBJ2-3	CASSSGAGTGNTQYF
TRBV6-5	few	TRBJ1-2	CASSYGSREGYTF
TRBV9	-	TRBJ1-4	CASSVDGVHEKLFF
TRBV30	once	TRBJ2-5	CAWSELGETQYF
TRBV29-1	-	TRBJ2-1	CSGDAPGRSYNEQFF
TRBV10-3	-	TRBJ2-2	CAISPPTGELFF
TRBV29-1	-	TRBJ1-5	CSVVTGGSNQPQHF
TRBV10-2	-	TRBJ1-2	CASSGDRDYGYTF
TRBV5-4	-	TRBJ1-2	CASSLERGPKGYTF
TRBV30	-	TRBJ2-3	CAWSVGTSGGATDTQYF
TRBV5-6	-	TRBJ2-3	CASSRLARLNTQYF
TRBV27	-	TRBJ1-4	CASSLSSDRAGEKLFF
TRBV19	-	TRBJ2-5	CASSMYRTGDSETQYF
TRBV28	few	TRBJ1-2	CASSSTSRLTNYGYTF
TRBV9	once	TRBJ2-3	CASSPADGGGRTDTQYF
TRBV3-1/TRBV3-2	-	TRBJ2-7	CASSQAHNRYEQYF
TRBV29-1	-	TRBJ1-2	CSVNWVGGYTF
TRBV5-4	once	TRBJ2-1	CATAQRSSGAHNEQFF
TRBV6-6	-	TRBJ2-7	CASSYGTTSGEYEQYF
TRBV5-8	once	TRBJ1-5	CASSSFTGLSNQPQHF
TRBV6-2/TRBV6-3	medium-sized	TRBJ2-7	CASSSSVEQYF